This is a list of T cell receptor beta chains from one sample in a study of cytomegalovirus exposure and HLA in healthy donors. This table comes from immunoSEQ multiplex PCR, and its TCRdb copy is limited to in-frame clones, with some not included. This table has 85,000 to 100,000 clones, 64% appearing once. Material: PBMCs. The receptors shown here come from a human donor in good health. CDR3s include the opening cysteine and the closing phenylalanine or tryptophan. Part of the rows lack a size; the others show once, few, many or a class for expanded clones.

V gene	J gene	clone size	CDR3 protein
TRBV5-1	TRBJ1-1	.	CASSLNIQNTEAFF
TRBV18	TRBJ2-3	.	CASSRDQTSGGTDTQYF
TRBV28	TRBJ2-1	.	CASSLPALLAGNEQFF
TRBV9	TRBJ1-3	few	CASSVMGQGYSGNTIYF
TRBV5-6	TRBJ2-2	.	CASSSRRGGKTGELFF
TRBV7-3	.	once	CASSPRGGYEQYF
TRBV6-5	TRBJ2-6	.	CASSYSVSGANVLTF
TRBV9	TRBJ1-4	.	CASSVSGGQGNEKLFF
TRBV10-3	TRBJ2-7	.	CAISDSAGQGRHGEQYF
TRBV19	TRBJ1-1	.	CASNDRGTEAFF
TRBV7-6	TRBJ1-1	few	CASSLGTVPHRAWFSTEAFF
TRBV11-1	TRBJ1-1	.	CASSFLAGAAEAFF
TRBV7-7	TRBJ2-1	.	CASSPPVTSPQGNEQFF
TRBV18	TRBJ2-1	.	CASSRGQGLNNEQFF
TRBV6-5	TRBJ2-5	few	CASSPPGQEKETQYF
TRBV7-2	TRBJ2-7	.	CASSSLDRVSEQYF
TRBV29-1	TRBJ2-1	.	CSVGTSGSSSYNEQFF
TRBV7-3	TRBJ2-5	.	CASSQGAGETQYF